These 3 T cell receptor beta chains were all obtained from the same sample, sequenced in a study of control samples from healthy donors and cancer patients. Only in-frame clones appear in the TCRdb table, and some are missing; sequencing was by immunoSEQ multiplex PCR. The table records around 180,000 clones, approximately 94% of them present only once. Sequencing was performed on blood. These receptors were obtained from a woman aged 18-30 years in good health.

The chain links TRBV28 to TRBJ2-5; the D is unclear. This CDR3 is built from 11 residues. Germline lookup yields CDR1 MDHEN and CDR2 SYDVKM. The germline V and J ends were trimmed by 5 bases and 6 bases, with 7 bases remaining between them. CDR3 DNA sequence: TGTGCCAGCAGTCCAAAAAAGACCCAGTACTTC. Its translation is CASSPKKTQYF.

This chain joins TRBV5-4 and TRBJ2-7; the match to TRBD1 covers 7 bases. The germline gives CDR1 SGHNT, CDR2 YYREEE (reference sequence). V gave up 0 bases and J gave up 6 bases; unmatched junction bases: 3. The CDR3 length is 13 residues. CDR3: CASSLGPGGEQYF. The CDR3 DNA is TGTGCCAGCAGCTTGGGTCCAGGGGGCGAGCAGTACTTC.

The chain employs TRBV5-1 and TRBJ2-3; no clear D. Germline-derived CDR1 and CDR2 are SGHRS and YFSETQ. CDR3 length: 14 amino acids. V shed 4 bases and J shed 2 bases, with 11 bases lying between them. The CDR3 loop reads CASSPGQATDTQYF. CDR3 nucleotide sequence: TGCGCCAGCAGCCCCGGGCAGGCCACAGATACGCAGTATTTT.